This T cell receptor beta chain comes out of a study of graft-versus-host responses after intestinal transplantation. Sequencing used immunoSEQ multiplex PCR; TCRdb keeps in-frame clones, though not all of them. The table includes about 88,000 clones, about 94% detected once. Overall study findings and caveats: Allografts of patients with graft-donor T cell macrochimerism showed high graft-versus-host to host-versus-graft clone ratios. Early post-transplant HvG declines were associated with peak circulating GvH clone levels.

Germline CDR1 and CDR2: LGHNA and YSLEER. Trimming removed 0 bases at V and 7 bases at J, with 6 bases between. CDR3 size: 12 residues. This clone showed up just once. The antigen is not known. This chain joins TRBV4-3 and TRBJ1-2, with D hard to call. This clonotype originated in a human donor who was the organ donor for an intestinal transplant. Sequences were derived from unstimulated CD4+ T cells sorted from spleen or lymph node cells, sampled before transplant. This CDR3 is CASSQESGGYTF. Here the CDR3 DNA reads TGCGCCAGCAGCCAAGAGAGTGGTGGCTACACCTTC.